The 12 T cell receptor beta chains given below trace back to one sample, sequenced in a study of blood T cell repertoires in COVID-19 (dated by TCRdb to the early 2020s). Receptor libraries were prepared by the immunoSEQ multiplex PCR assay. Sourced from immuneACCESS, this table was stored by TCRdb with only in-frame sequences that have V and J called. A share of the clones is absent; for the studies checked, an unresolved V gene accounts for under half, and the remainder has no known explanation. For this sample the table gives a few hundred thousand clones, of which around 85% were detected only once. 3.5% to 4% of the sample lies in the top ten. The sample taken for sequencing was PBMCs or T cells enriched from blood (not recorded which). The receptors were sampled from a woman in her thirties or forties with acute COVID-19.

V usage is TRBV27 and J usage is TRBJ1-1; D remains ambiguous. The CDR3 runs 12 residues. Germline V gives CDR1 MNHEY, CDR2 SMNVEV (reference sequence). V lost 1 base and J 11 bases, leaving 11 bases between the germline ends. CDR3 in amino acids: CASSLLGGEAFF. The DNA of the CDR3 is TGTGCCAGCAGTTTATTGGGCGGGGAGGCTTTCTTT.

The chain carries TRBV19 and TRBJ2-5; D might be TRBD1 (6 bases). Germline V gene data show CDR1 as LNHDA and CDR2 as SQIVND (reference sequence). This CDR3 spans 14 amino acids. The V gene lost 4 bases and the J gene lost 2 bases, with 11 bases spanning the gap. CDR3 sequence: CASSNRVLQETQYF. CDR3 nucleotides: TGTGCCAGTAGTAACAGGGTATTGCAAGAGACCCAGTACTTC.

This clone was seen a few times. This rearrangement joins TRBV11-2 to TRBJ2-7; 9 bases map to TRBD2. V gave up 7 bases and J gave up 1 base; unmatched junction bases: 5. Germline V gene data show CDR1 as SGHAT and CDR2 as FQNNGV. This CDR3 region has 14 residues. The CDR3 region is CASKGLATSYEQYF. The CDR3 bases are TGTGCCAGCAAGGGACTAGCCACGTCCTACGAGCAGTACTTC. Based on the CDR3 plus reference TRBV11-2 and TRBJ2-7, the full variable domain is EAGVAQSPRYKIIEKRQSVAFWCNPISGHATLYWYQQILGQGPKLLIQFQNNGVVDDSQLPKDRFSAERLKGVDSTLKIQPAKLEDSAVYLCASKGLATSYEQYFGPGTRLTVT.

The chain uses TRBV2 and TRBJ2-2; 8 nucleotides agree with TRBD1. The CDR3 length is 14 residues. The germline V gene encodes CDR1 SNHLY and CDR2 FYNNEI. J gave up 7 bases and V 6 bases, and 7 bases lay outside the gene matches. In DNA, the CDR3 is TGTGCCAGCAGACCACAGGGGGTGGGCGGGGAGCTGTTTTTT. Amino acid sequence: CASRPQGVGGELFF.

The CDR3 spells CASSLVSGLEEQFF. DNA for the CDR3: TGTGCCAGCAGCTTAGTATCCGGACTAGAAGAGCAGTTCTTC. The chain employs TRBV11-2 and TRBJ2-1; 7 bases fit TRBD2. J lost 10 bases, V lost 1 base, and 7 bases had no gene match. The germline V gene has CDR1 SGHAT and CDR2 FQNNGV. This CDR3 spans 14 amino acids.

The V and J genes are TRBV28 and TRBJ2-3, with 9 bases matching TRBD2. Germline loops: CDR1 MDHEN, CDR2 SYDVKM. The length of the CDR3 is 13 residues. The V segment lost 8 bases and the J segment 1 base; nucleotides outside the gene matches: 1. The CDR3 loop reads CASWTSGTDTQYF. CDR3 coding DNA: TGTGCCAGCTGGACTAGCGGCACAGATACGCAGTATTTT.

The chain is built from TRBV28 and TRBJ1-2, with 8 bases aligning to TRBD1. The CDR3 runs to 15 residues. Per the germline V gene, CDR1 is MDHEN and CDR2 is SYDVKM. This CDR3 reads CGVQGDSFINYGYTF. For the CDR3, the DNA is TGTGGCGTACAGGGGGACTCCTTCATTAACTATGGCTACACCTTC.

In this sample, this clone turned up once. The gene calls are TRBV6-5 and TRBJ2-5, with D perhaps matching TRBD2 (5 bases). The germline V and J ends were trimmed by 8 bases and 1 base, with 11 bases remaining between them. The germline gives CDR1 MNHEY, CDR2 SVGAGI. The CDR3 spans 13 residues. The CDR3, as DNA: TGTGCCAGCCGTCGGAGCGGCCAAGAGACCCAGTACTTC. This codes for CASRRSGQETQYF.

V is TRBV19 and J is TRBJ2-4; TRBD1 agrees at 7 bases. The length of the CDR3 is 16 residues. Germline assignment: CDR1 LNHDA and CDR2 SQIVND (reference sequence). With V trimmed by 3 bases and J by 0 bases, 5 bases remained unmatched. CDR3 DNA sequence: TGTGCCAGTAGTATCCCAGGGGGTCTAGCCAAAAACATTCAGTACTTC. Residues: CASSIPGGLAKNIQYF.

The chain uses TRBV7-9 and TRBJ2-1; 10 bases fit TRBD2. The junction had 10 bases not matched to a gene; V was cut back by 5 bases and J by 9 bases. CDR1 and CDR2 (germline): SEHNR, FQNEAQ (reference sequence). The CDR3 covers 15 residues. CDR3 sequence: CASSLTSGIWGEQFF. The DNA for the CDR3 is TGTGCCAGCAGCCTCACTAGCGGGATCTGGGGTGAGCAGTTCTTC. The whole variable domain, filled in from reference TRBV7-9 and TRBJ2-1, reads DTGVSQNPRHKITKRGQNVTFRCDPISEHNRLYWYRQTLGQGPEFLTYFQNEAQLEKSRLLSDRFSAERPKGSFSTLEIQRTEQGDSAMYLCASSLTSGIWGEQFFGPGTRLTVL.

This clone was seen only a few times. The chain joins TRBV5-1 to TRBJ1-3; D is possibly TRBD1 (6 bases). CDR1 SGHRS and CDR2 YFSETQ come from the germline V gene. The CDR3 length is 15 residues. Trimming removed 4 bases from V and 0 bases from J, with 11 bases in between. The CDR3, as DNA: TGCGCCAGCAGCAACCCGACAGGCTCTGGAAACACCATATATTTT. Protein product: CASSNPTGSGNTIYF.

The chain couples TRBV7-9 to TRBJ2-3; 8 nucleotides line up with TRBD1. V dropped 1 base and J dropped 2; count of bases not matched to a gene: 8. The CDR3 sequence is 17 residues long. The germline V gene encodes CDR1 SEHNR and CDR2 FQNEAQ (reference sequence). The CDR3 nucleotides read TGTGCCAGCAGCTTAGTCCCGGACAGGGACCCCACAGATACGCAGTATTTT. This codes for CASSLVPDRDPTDTQYF.